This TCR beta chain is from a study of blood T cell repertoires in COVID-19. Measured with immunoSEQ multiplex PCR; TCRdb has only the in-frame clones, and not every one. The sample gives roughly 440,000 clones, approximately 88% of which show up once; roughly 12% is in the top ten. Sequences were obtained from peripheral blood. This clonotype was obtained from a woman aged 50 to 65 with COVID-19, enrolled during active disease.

The CDR3 spells CASSFSTQPQHF. The CDR3, as DNA: TGTGCCAGCAGTTTCAGTACACAGCCCCAGCATTTT. This sequence joins TRBV12-3 or TRBV12-4 and TRBJ1-5; unclear D gene. The CDR3 sequence is 12 residues long. Trimming took 3 bases from V and 7 from J, leaving 7 bases between them.